These 32 T cell receptor beta chains came from one sample sequenced in a study of spatial heterogeneity in lung cancer (dated by TCRdb to the late 2010s). In light of the paper, this sample's time point label describes: sample taken at primary tumor resection. These TCRs are of unknown antigen specificity. Study-wide conclusions, independent of this receptor: The number of expanded intratumoral alpha and beta TCRs correlated with the tumor nonsynonymous mutation count.

The library relied on 5' RACE. Sequenced on a NextSeq 500. Starting from the raw public reads, TCRdb applied fastp trimming at Q25, assembled clones with MiXCR and retained in-frame beta chains. Rows with one shared CDR3 protein collapse into an entry with the most common genes and DNA. The sample data list fewer than 5,000 distinct CDR3 sequences, and roughly 5.7% of these were observed just once. 15% to 20% of the sample comes from the top ten. Sequencing was performed on lung tumor tissue, taken at surgery. The receptors originated from a male donor with early-stage non-small cell lung cancer.

By share of the sample, this clonotype is medium-sized. This rearrangement joins TRBV6-6 to TRBJ1-2; D gene unclear. CDR1 and CDR2 from the germline V gene are MNHNY and SVGAGI (reference sequence). V lost 2 bases to trimming and J lost 0 bases, with 16 bases between them. This CDR3 has 17 residues. The CDR3 loop reads CASSYEGYIGANYGYTF. The CDR3, as DNA: TGTGCCAGCAGTTACGAGGGATATATAGGAGCTAACTATGGCTACACCTTC.

By proportion, this clonotype is medium-sized. The genes are TRBV29-1 and TRBJ2-7, with 7 bases lining up with TRBD1. V was clipped by 4 bases and J by 2 bases; unmatched bases: 5. This CDR3 has 13 amino acids. Germline V gene lookup returns CDR1 SQVTM and CDR2 ANQGSEA. The CDR3 DNA follows: TGCAGCGTTGCCCGGGACAGACCCTACGAGCAGTACTTC. It is translated as CSVARDRPYEQYF.

By sample fraction, this clonotype is medium-sized. The chain employs TRBV20-1 and TRBJ2-2, with 7 bases lining up with TRBD2. The ends lost 5 bases at V and 4 bases at J; junction bases unmatched: 4. This CDR3 contains 13 residues. CDR1 and CDR2 (germline): DFQATT, SNEGSKA (reference sequence). CDR3: CSAREAVTGELFF. The CDR3 nucleotides read TGCAGTGCTCGGGAGGCTGTCACCGGGGAGCTGTTTTTT.

Within the sample, this clonotype is large (0.1 to 1%). The chain employs TRBV28 and TRBJ2-6; TRBD1 agrees at 12 bases. CDR3 length: 17 residues. V gave up 6 bases and J gave up 2 bases; unmatched junction bases: 5. From germline, CDR1 is MDHEN and CDR2 SYDVKM. The CDR3 DNA follows: TGTGCCAGCAGGAGGGGACAGGGGGCGGCTGGGGCCAACGTCCTGACTTTC. Residues: CASRRGQGAAGANVLTF. Looking up the rest from reference TRBV28 and TRBJ2-6 gives the full variable domain: DVKVTQSSRYLVKRTGEKVFLECVQDMDHENMFWYRQDPGLGLRLIYFSYDVKMKEKGDIPEGYSVSREKKERFSLILESASTNQTSMYLCASRRGQGAAGANVLTFGAGSRLTVL.

This clonotype has just a few counts. J is TRBJ2-3 and V is TRBV14; no clear D gene. V dropped 5 bases and J dropped 10 bases, with 10 bases sitting between them. The CDR3 is 11 residues long. CDR1 SGHDN and CDR2 FVKESK come from the germline V gene. Written as DNA, the CDR3 is TGTGCCAGCAGCGCCCAAAGAGCGCAGTATTTT. It specifies CASSAQRAQYF.

This clonotype is deemed medium-sized. This chain joins TRBV12-3 or TRBV12-4 and TRBJ1-5, with D perhaps matching TRBD1 (6 bases). The CDR3 contains 14 residues. The ends were cut back, 6 bases at V and 10 bases at J, with 19 bases in the middle. In nucleotides, the CDR3 is TGTGCCAGCAGCCTTCGACAGGAGGGTCGCCCCCAGCATTTT. Translated, it gives CASSLRQEGRPQHF.

In its sample, this clonotype ranks as medium-sized. The CDR3 loop is CASSLGGPGEKLFF. In nucleotides, the CDR3 is TGTGCCAGCAGCTTAGGGGGCCCAGGTGAAAAACTGTTTTTT. The chain recombines TRBV7-2 with TRBJ1-4; D perhaps matches TRBD1 (5 bases). This CDR3 spans 14 amino acids. Looked up from germline, CDR1 is SGHTA and CDR2 is FQGNSA. Trimming pared 1 base from V and 7 bases from J, leaving 10 bases between.

In its sample, this clonotype was seen a few times. The rearrangement uses TRBV12-3 or TRBV12-4 and TRBJ1-1, with D possibly being TRBD1 (5 bases). The V and J ends lost 7 bases and 6 bases respectively, with 21 bases between them. The CDR3 has 15 residues. CDR3: CASTLRVGGVAEAFF. DNA of the CDR3: TGTGCCAGCACCTTGAGGGTGGGGGGAGTTGCTGAAGCTTTCTTT.

By share, this clonotype counts as large. This sequence joins TRBV20-1 and TRBJ1-3; TRBD1 matches 11 bases. Germline-derived CDR1 and CDR2 are DFQATT and SNEGSKA (reference sequence). This CDR3 region has 14 residues. Trimming removed 7 bases from V and 2 bases from J; junction bases left unmatched: 4. The CDR3 is CSGTGQGAGNTIYF. CDR3 nucleotides: TGCAGTGGCACGGGACAGGGGGCTGGAAACACCATATATTTT.

Judged by abundance, this clonotype is large (0.1 to 1%). The chain links TRBV18 to TRBJ1-2; D gene uncertain. V lost 5 bases and J 1 base, leaving 14 bases between the germline ends. This CDR3 comprises 15 residues. Germline CDR1 is KGHSH and CDR2 is LQKENI. Here the CDR3 DNA reads TGTGCCAGCTCATTACGTGCCGGGAGTAACTATGGCTACACCTTC. Translating it yields CASSLRAGSNYGYTF. The whole variable domain, filled in from reference TRBV18 and TRBJ1-2, reads NAGVMQNPRHLVRRRGQEARLRCSPMKGHSHVYWYRQLPEEGLKFMVYLQKENIIDESGMPKERFSAEFPKEGPSILRIQQVVRGDSAAYFCASSLRAGSNYGYTFGSGTRLTVV.

This clonotype has just a few counts. The chain has TRBV11-1 and TRBJ1-6; TRBD1 matches 10 bases. There are 17 residues in the CDR3. The trim removed 5 bases at V and 8 bases at J, leaving 12 bases unmatched. Germline V gives CDR1 SGHAT, CDR2 FQDESV (reference sequence). The CDR3 DNA reads as TGTGCCAGCAGCCCCAGACAGGGGGCAAGATGGGATTCACCCCTCCACTTT. It specifies CASSPRQGARWDSPLHF.

In its sample, this clonotype was seen a few times. One junction end disagrees with the germline gene, perhaps due to a read error. The chain recombines TRBV11-2 with TRBJ1-2; D is perhaps TRBD1 (6 bases). This CDR3 has 15 residues. Germline V lookup: CDR1 SGHAT, CDR2 FQNNGV. CDR3 protein: CASSLDRGGAEGYNF. CDR3 coding DNA: TGTGCCAGCAGCTTAGATCGCGGGGGCGCGGAGGGCTACAACTTC.

This clonotype is medium-sized in the sample. The chain is built from TRBV20-1 and TRBJ2-3, with 10 nucleotides matching TRBD2. Trimming cost V 5 bases and J 1 base; bases outside gene matches: 3. Germline V gene lookup returns CDR1 DFQATT and CDR2 SNEGSKA (reference sequence). The CDR3 contains 14 residues. This CDR3 reads CSASLAGGTDTQYF. The CDR3, as DNA: TGCAGTGCTTCCCTAGCGGGGGGCACAGATACGCAGTATTTT.

This clonotype is medium-sized by share. The chain uses TRBV20-1 and TRBJ2-3; 8 nucleotides align to TRBD1. The V and J ends lost 6 bases and 6 bases, in that order; junction bases with no gene match: 8. The CDR3 has 13 residues. Germline assignment: CDR1 DFQATT and CDR2 SNEGSKA (reference sequence). CDR3 DNA: TGCAGTGCATGGCCAGGGGGCTGGGATACGCAGTATTTT. Protein sequence: CSAWPGGWDTQYF.

This clonotype is medium-sized (0.01 to 0.1%) in the sample. The chain couples TRBV20-1 to TRBJ2-3; 9 bases are a match to TRBD1. The CDR3 length is 14 residues. Germline V gene data show CDR1 as DFQATT and CDR2 as SNEGSKA (reference sequence). J lost 3 bases, V lost 3 bases, and 4 bases had no gene match. CDR3: CSASGTGRTDTQYF. The CDR3 bases are TGCAGTGCTAGTGGGACAGGGAGAACAGATACGCAGTATTTT.

By sample fraction, this clonotype is medium-sized (0.01 to 0.1%). This chain uses TRBV10-3 with TRBJ2-1, with 9 bases lining up with TRBD1. The V segment lost 8 bases and the J segment 7 bases; nucleotides outside the gene matches: 15. CDR1 is ENHRY and CDR2 is SYGVKD in the germline V gene. This CDR3 is built from 16 residues. The CDR3 spells CAIAKMGGTGSNEQFF. CDR3 DNA sequence: TGTGCCATCGCTAAAATGGGGGGGACAGGGTCAAATGAGCAGTTCTTC.

The chain recombines TRBV5-1 with TRBJ2-5; D is unresolved. The ends were cut back, 3 bases at V and 2 bases at J, with 14 bases in the middle. Looked up from germline, CDR1 is SGHRS and CDR2 is YFSETQ. The CDR3 length is 15 residues. The CDR3 DNA reads TGCGCCAGCAGCTGGGTGGCGGACCCGCAAGAGACCCAGTACTTC. Amino acid sequence: CASSWVADPQETQYF.

This clonotype occurred a few times. The chain is built from TRBV7-2 and TRBJ1-1; D not resolved. The CDR3 consists of 12 residues. Germline CDR1 and CDR2: SGHTA and FQGNSA. Between the trimmed V and J ends, which lost 3 bases and 1 base, there was a span of 3 bases. CDR3 loop: CASSFGNTEAFF. The DNA for the CDR3 is TGTGCCAGCAGCTTTGGGAACACTGAAGCTTTCTTT.

This clonotype is deemed medium-sized. V and J are TRBV10-3 and TRBJ1-5, with D perhaps matching TRBD1 (5 bases). With 0 bases removed from V and 2 bases from J, the gap between germline ends came to 5 bases. CDR1 is ENHRY, CDR2 SYGVKD, per germline. This CDR3 region has 14 residues. CDR3 sequence: CAISESTGNQPQHF. The CDR3 DNA reads TGTGCCATCAGTGAGTCGACAGGCAATCAGCCCCAGCATTTT.

This clonotype is deemed medium-sized. The chain couples TRBV2 to TRBJ2-5; D might be TRBD2 (5 bases). This CDR3 is 13 amino acids long. Trimming shortened V by 5 bases and J by 3 bases, and 10 bases separated the two germline ends. Germline CDR1 is SNHLY and CDR2 is FYNNEI. CDR3 sequence: CASSPLGEETQYF. CDR3 nucleotide sequence: TGTGCCAGCAGTCCGCTCGGGGAAGAGACCCAGTACTTC.

This clonotype counts as medium-sized. This sequence joins TRBV5-5 and TRBJ1-1; D unresolved. V shed 0 bases and J shed 9 bases, with 3 bases lying between them. The germline CDR1 and CDR2 sequences are SGHKS and YYEKEE (reference sequence). The length of the CDR3 is 10 residues. The CDR3 sequence: CASSLDKAFF. The CDR3 coding sequence is TGTGCCAGCAGCTTGGATAAAGCTTTCTTT.

The chain recombines TRBV4-2 with TRBJ1-2, with 7 bases lining up with TRBD1. The germline CDR1 and CDR2 sequences are LGHNA and YNFKEQ. The V segment lost 1 base and the J segment 2 bases; nucleotides outside the gene matches: 7. The CDR3 is made up of 16 amino acids. The CDR3 coding sequence is TGTGCCAGCAGCCAAGGGGGGACAGAGGGCAACTATGGCTACACCTTC. Protein product: CASSQGGTEGNYGYTF.

This clonotype counts as medium-sized. This chain uses TRBV2 with TRBJ2-2; D is uncertain. CDR3 length: 15 amino acids. Between the trimmed V and J ends, which lost 8 bases and 0 bases, there was a span of 13 bases. CDR1 and CDR2 from the germline V gene are SNHLY and FYNNEI. CDR3 loop: CASHPGDANTGELFF. CDR3 in DNA: TGTGCCAGCCACCCGGGTGACGCGAACACCGGGGAGCTGTTTTTT.

V usage is TRBV30 and J usage is TRBJ1-6, with 8 bases fitting TRBD1. This CDR3 spans 15 amino acids. Germline CDR1 reads GTSNPN; CDR2 reads SVGIG (reference sequence). J was trimmed by 9 bases and V by 2 bases; bases with no gene match: 9. The CDR3 DNA sequence: TGTGCCTGGAGTACCGACGGGACAGGCGGTTCACCCCTCCACTTT. Amino acids: CAWSTDGTGGSPLHF.

This clonotype came up a few times. This rearrangement joins TRBV29-1 to TRBJ2-3, with TRBD1 matching 10 bases. V was pared by 1 base and J by 3 bases, with 1 base of the junction left unmatched. The length of the CDR3 is 14 residues. Germline V gene lookup returns CDR1 SQVTM and CDR2 ANQGSEA. Here the CDR3 reads CSVEGQGATDTQYF. CDR3 DNA: TGCAGCGTTGAAGGACAGGGGGCTACAGATACGCAGTATTTT.

This clonotype is medium-sized within its sample. The rearrangement uses TRBV12-3 or TRBV12-4 and TRBJ1-2, with 7 bases aligning to TRBD1. The CDR3 has 14 residues. The trim removed 5 bases at V and 2 bases at J, leaving 5 bases unmatched. The CDR3: CASSRRDSNYGYTF. In nucleotides, the CDR3 is TGTGCCAGCAGTCGGCGGGACAGCAACTATGGCTACACCTTC.

The table lists this clonotype with many counts. This chain's CDR3 is CASSSITGALLLAHF. Written as DNA, the CDR3 is TGTGCCAGCAGTTCAATTACGGGGGCCCTCCTTTTGGCCCACTTT. V is TRBV6-6 and J is TRBJ1-6, with D possibly being TRBD1 (6 bases). Germline V gene data show CDR1 as MNHNY and CDR2 as SVGAGI (reference sequence). V lost 4 bases and J 18 bases, leaving 25 bases between the germline ends. The CDR3 covers 15 residues.

By frequency in the sample, this clonotype is medium-sized. The chain is built from TRBV6-7 and TRBJ1-2; TRBD1 is a possible D gene (5 bases). TRBV6-7 is classed as an ORF, of uncertain function. The CDR3 runs to 16 residues. V gave up 6 bases and J gave up 4 bases, with 21 bases separating them. CDR3 in amino acids: CASRPTPGTHSYGYTF. The CDR3, as DNA: TGTGCCAGCAGACCAACCCCCGGGACCCACTCCTATGGCTACACCTTC.

This clonotype has ten or more counts. The chain couples TRBV18 to TRBJ2-3; D not certain. CDR3 length equals 14 residues. Trimming left V 2 bases short and J 6 bases short, with 12 bases between. Germline CDR1 reads KGHSH; CDR2 reads LQKENI. The CDR3 DNA follows: TGTGCCAGCTCACCAAGTTTCGCCGGGGATACGCAGTATTTT. Its translation is CASSPSFAGDTQYF.

This clonotype was seen a few times. This chain joins TRBV12-3 or TRBV12-4 and TRBJ2-3; the D gene could be TRBD1 or TRBD2 (5 bases each). V shed 3 bases and J shed 3 bases, with 16 bases lying between them. The CDR3 consists of 16 residues. The CDR3 loop is CASSFSRGFQTDTQYF. CDR3 nucleotide sequence: TGTGCCAGCAGTTTCTCCCGGGGCTTTCAAACAGATACGCAGTATTTT.

By share of the sample, this clonotype is medium-sized. The V call is TRBV9, the J call TRBJ2-7; TRBD1 might be the D (7 bases). Germline CDR1 reads SGDLS; CDR2 reads YYNGEE. The CDR3 length is 14 residues. Trimming took off 0 bases at V and 4 bases at J, with 11 bases between the two ends. CDR3 amino acids: CASSVVEGAYEQYF. The CDR3 bases are TGTGCCAGCAGCGTAGTGGAGGGGGCGTACGAGCAGTACTTC.

This clonotype ranks as medium-sized (0.01 to 0.1%). V is TRBV20-1 and J is TRBJ1-6; weak D call: TRBD1 (6 bases). Trimming pared 1 base from V and 3 bases from J, leaving 10 bases between. Germline V gene data show CDR1 as DFQATT and CDR2 as SNEGSKA (reference sequence). This CDR3 comprises 15 residues. The CDR3 loop reads CSARGGGLYNSPLHF. The CDR3 DNA reads as TGCAGTGCTAGAGGGGGGGGCCTCTATAATTCACCCCTCCACTTT.